Listed below are T cell receptor beta chains from one sample, sequenced in a study of blood T cell repertoires in COVID-19. Only in-frame clones appear in the TCRdb table, and some are missing; sequencing was by immunoSEQ multiplex PCR. The table has approximately 300,000 clones, around 89% seen once; the top ten hold roughly 1%. Source material: peripheral blood. All receptors derive from a woman aged 35 to 49 with COVID-19, enrolled during active disease. The CDR3 runs from the conserved cysteine through the conserved F or W. The D gene is left open where the match is weak. Only part of the rows carry a size: once, few, many, or a class if the clone is expanded.

J gene: TRBJ1-1; D gene: TRBD1; V gene: TRBV10-3; clone size: NA; CDR3 protein: CAILDRPNTEAFF; CDR3 DNA: TGTGCCATCCTGGACAGGCCGAACACTGAAGCTTTCTTT
J gene: TRBJ1-5; D gene: NA; V gene: TRBV6-8; clone size: NA; CDR3 protein: CASSYFEDSYSNQPQHF; CDR3 DNA: TGTGCCAGCAGTTACTTCGAGGACAGCTATAGCAATCAGCCCCAGCATTTT
J gene: TRBJ2-3; D gene: NA; V gene: TRBV7-8; clone size: NA; CDR3 protein: CASSPLWAPDTQYF; CDR3 DNA: TGTGCCAGCAGCCCCCTTTGGGCCCCAGATACGCAGTATTTT
J gene: TRBJ2-5; D gene: NA; V gene: TRBV5-1; clone size: NA; CDR3 protein: CASSSTTDQETQYF; CDR3 DNA: TGCGCCAGCAGCTCTACGACAGATCAAGAGACCCAGTACTTC
J gene: TRBJ2-3; D gene: TRBD2; V gene: TRBV9; clone size: NA; CDR3 protein: CASSVAAGGDSDTQYF; CDR3 DNA: TGTGCCAGCAGCGTAGCTGCCGGGGGGGATTCAGATACGCAGTATTTT
J gene: TRBJ2-1; D gene: TRBD1; V gene: TRBV19; clone size: once; CDR3 protein: CASSRQGRLNEQFF; CDR3 DNA: TGTGCCAGTAGCCGACAGGGTCGTCTTAATGAGCAGTTCTTC
J gene: TRBJ1-4; D gene: TRBD1; V gene: TRBV28; clone size: once; CDR3 protein: CASSPGQENEKLFF; CDR3 DNA: TGTGCCAGCAGTCCAGGACAGGAGAATGAAAAACTGTTTTTT
J gene: TRBJ1-1; D gene: TRBD1; V gene: TRBV5-6; clone size: NA; CDR3 protein: CASSFLQGRGVTEAFF; CDR3 DNA: TGTGCCAGCAGCTTCCTACAGGGGCGAGGAGTCACTGAAGCTTTCTTT
J gene: TRBJ1-1; D gene: NA; V gene: TRBV28; clone size: NA; CDR3 protein: CASSVPRGNTEAFF; CDR3 DNA: TGTGCCAGCAGCGTTCCCAGGGGGAACACTGAAGCTTTCTTT
J gene: TRBJ1-1; D gene: TRBD1; V gene: TRBV18; clone size: NA; CDR3 protein: CASSPLRQGDTEAFF; CDR3 DNA: TGTGCCAGCTCACCCCTGAGGCAGGGGGACACTGAAGCTTTCTTT
J gene: TRBJ2-1; D gene: TRBD2; V gene: TRBV28; clone size: NA; CDR3 protein: CASSGPGLGGNEQFF; CDR3 DNA: TGTGCCAGCAGCGGACCGGGACTAGGTGGCAATGAGCAGTTCTTC
J gene: TRBJ2-2; D gene: NA; V gene: TRBV30; clone size: NA; CDR3 protein: CALFSGANTGELFF; CDR3 DNA: TGTGCCTTGTTTAGCGGCGCGAACACCGGGGAGCTGTTTTTT
J gene: TRBJ2-5; D gene: TRBD1; V gene: TRBV7-9; clone size: NA; CDR3 protein: CASSSRQGAGETQYF; CDR3 DNA: TGTGCCAGCAGCTCCCGACAGGGGGCAGGTGAGACCCAGTACTTC
J gene: TRBJ1-1; D gene: NA; V gene: TRBV7-3; clone size: NA; CDR3 protein: CASSEGTEAFF; CDR3 DNA: TGTGCCAGCAGTGAGGGCACCGAAGCTTTCTTT
J gene: TRBJ1-3; D gene: TRBD1; V gene: TRBV5-1; clone size: NA; CDR3 protein: CASSVGQISGNTIYF; CDR3 DNA: TGCGCCAGCAGCGTGGGACAGATCTCTGGAAACACCATATATTTT
J gene: TRBJ1-1; D gene: NA; V gene: TRBV6-5; clone size: NA; CDR3 protein: CASSSETGNTEAFF; CDR3 DNA: TGTGCCAGCAGCTCCGAGACAGGAAACACTGAAGCTTTCTTT
J gene: TRBJ2-3; D gene: TRBD2; V gene: TRBV27; clone size: NA; CDR3 protein: CASSFLAGAPMSTDTQYF; CDR3 DNA: TGTGCCAGCAGTTTCCTAGCGGGAGCCCCTATGAGCACAGATACGCAGTATTTT
J gene: TRBJ2-4; D gene: NA; V gene: TRBV12-3/TRBV12-4; clone size: once; CDR3 protein: CASSFPLNIQYF; CDR3 DNA: TGTGCCAGCAGTTTCCCATTAAACATTCAGTACTTC
J gene: TRBJ2-3; D gene: TRBD2; V gene: TRBV7-3; clone size: NA; CDR3 protein: CASSVSSGSGYTQYF; CDR3 DNA: TGTGCCAGCAGCGTTAGTAGCGGGAGTGGCTATACGCAGTATTTT
J gene: TRBJ2-5; D gene: NA; V gene: TRBV6-5; clone size: NA; CDR3 protein: CASSYSRVGRQETQYF; CDR3 DNA: TGTGCCAGCAGTTACTCGAGGGTCGGCAGACAAGAGACCCAGTACTTC
J gene: TRBJ2-1; D gene: TRBD1; V gene: TRBV28; clone size: once; CDR3 protein: CASGYGTAKQFF; CDR3 DNA: TGTGCCAGCGGGTATGGGACAGCCAAGCAGTTCTTC
J gene: TRBJ2-1; D gene: NA; V gene: TRBV27; clone size: NA; CDR3 protein: CASSRGRGAGDNEQFF; CDR3 DNA: TGTGCCAGCTCACGAGGGAGGGGGGCAGGGGACAATGAGCAGTTCTTC
J gene: TRBJ1-1; D gene: NA; V gene: TRBV7-2; clone size: once; CDR3 protein: CASSPRTARTEAFF; CDR3 DNA: TGTGCCAGCAGCCCCCGGACAGCCCGGACTGAAGCTTTCTTT
J gene: TRBJ1-4; D gene: TRBD1; V gene: TRBV7-2; clone size: NA; CDR3 protein: CASSLRTGGRGGKEKLFF; CDR3 DNA: TGTGCCAGCAGCTTGAGGACAGGGGGCCGGGGGGGGAAGGAAAAACTGTTTTTT
J gene: TRBJ1-2; D gene: TRBD1; V gene: TRBV4-1; clone size: NA; CDR3 protein: CASSQDWGRGGTGGFNYGYTF; CDR3 DNA: TGCGCCAGCAGCCAAGATTGGGGGCGGGGCGGGACAGGGGGCTTTAACTATGGCTACACCTTC
J gene: TRBJ1-6; D gene: NA; V gene: TRBV30; clone size: NA; CDR3 protein: CAWRVSSPLHF; CDR3 DNA: TGTGCCTGGAGAGTCAGTTCACCCCTCCACTTT
J gene: TRBJ1-2; D gene: NA; V gene: TRBV5-4; clone size: NA; CDR3 protein: CASSLDTGNYGYTF; CDR3 DNA: TGTGCCAGCAGCTTGGATACGGGGAACTATGGCTACACCTTC
J gene: TRBJ2-3; D gene: NA; V gene: TRBV7-2; clone size: NA; CDR3 protein: CASSLAETSTDTQYF; CDR3 DNA: TGTGCCAGCAGCTTAGCGGAGACTAGCACAGATACGCAGTATTTT
J gene: TRBJ1-1; D gene: TRBD1; V gene: TRBV11-2; clone size: NA; CDR3 protein: CASSLVLGQGAFAEAFF; CDR3 DNA: TGTGCCAGCAGCTTAGTTCTGGGACAGGGGGCTTTCGCTGAAGCTTTCTTT
J gene: TRBJ1-3; D gene: TRBD1; V gene: TRBV6-6; clone size: once; CDR3 protein: CASSYSPGTAGNTIYF; CDR3 DNA: TGTGCCAGCAGTTACTCCCCGGGGACAGCTGGAAACACCATATATTTT
J gene: TRBJ1-5; D gene: NA; V gene: TRBV19; clone size: NA; CDR3 protein: CASSMTGSYNQPQHF; CDR3 DNA: TGTGCCAGTAGTATGACAGGATCCTACAATCAGCCCCAGCATTTT
J gene: TRBJ1-2; D gene: TRBD1; V gene: TRBV19; clone size: once; CDR3 protein: CASSAPGQGAYGYTF; CDR3 DNA: TGTGCCAGTAGTGCTCCGGGACAGGGGGCCTATGGCTACACCTTC
J gene: TRBJ2-1; D gene: TRBD1; V gene: TRBV7-2; clone size: once; CDR3 protein: CASSLQDRGTNEQFF; CDR3 DNA: TGTGCCAGCAGCTTACAGGACAGGGGTACCAATGAGCAGTTCTTC
J gene: TRBJ2-3; D gene: NA; V gene: TRBV14; clone size: few; CDR3 protein: CASSGSSTDTQYF; CDR3 DNA: TGTGCCAGCAGCGGCTCTAGCACAGATACGCAGTATTTT
J gene: TRBJ2-2; D gene: TRBD2; V gene: TRBV5-8; clone size: NA; CDR3 protein: CASRLLAGVTGELFF; CDR3 DNA: TGTGCCAGCAGACTACTAGCGGGGGTGACCGGGGAGCTGTTTTTT
J gene: TRBJ2-7; D gene: NA; V gene: TRBV6-6; clone size: NA; CDR3 protein: CASSYGQFYEQYF; CDR3 DNA: TGTGCCAGCAGTTACGGGCAGTTCTACGAGCAGTACTTC
J gene: TRBJ1-5; D gene: NA; V gene: TRBV28; clone size: NA; CDR3 protein: CASSLTRNQPQHF; CDR3 DNA: TGTGCCAGCAGTTTAACACGCAATCAGCCCCAGCATTTT
J gene: TRBJ2-2; D gene: NA; V gene: TRBV5-6; clone size: NA; CDR3 protein: CASSRLQSRRSGELFF; CDR3 DNA: TGTGCCAGCAGCCGACTGCAGAGCAGGAGGTCCGGGGAGCTGTTTTTT
J gene: TRBJ1-6; D gene: TRBD1; V gene: TRBV25-1; clone size: NA; CDR3 protein: CASRDRGSSESPLHF; CDR3 DNA: TGTGCCAGCAGGGACAGGGGGTCTTCGGAGTCACCCCTCCACTTT
J gene: TRBJ2-6; D gene: NA; V gene: TRBV28; clone size: NA; CDR3 protein: CASSLSTSGEWNVLTF; CDR3 DNA: TGTGCCAGCAGTTTATCCACCTCCGGGGAGTGGAACGTCCTGACTTTC
J gene: TRBJ1-2; D gene: TRBD1; V gene: TRBV7-3; clone size: NA; CDR3 protein: CASSPRPGQAGYYGYTF; CDR3 DNA: TGTGCCAGCAGCCCAAGACCGGGACAGGCAGGATACTATGGCTACACCTTC
J gene: TRBJ2-3; D gene: NA; V gene: TRBV18; clone size: NA; CDR3 protein: CASSPSRNGVAADTQYF; CDR3 DNA: TGTGCCAGCTCACCGTCCCGAAATGGGGTAGCGGCAGATACGCAGTATTTT
J gene: TRBJ1-6; D gene: NA; V gene: TRBV6-5; clone size: many; CDR3 protein: CASSYNLRSNNSPLHF; CDR3 DNA: TGTGCCAGCAGTTACAACCTAAGGAGCAATAATTCACCCCTCCACTTT
J gene: TRBJ1-2; D gene: NA; V gene: TRBV6-6; clone size: NA; CDR3 protein: CASSYAGANYGYTF; CDR3 DNA: TGTGCCAGCAGTTACGCGGGGGCTAACTATGGCTACACCTTC
J gene: TRBJ2-3; D gene: NA; V gene: TRBV7-6; clone size: NA; CDR3 protein: CASSSRLGVSTDTQYF; CDR3 DNA: TGTGCCAGCAGCTCCCGACTCGGGGTGAGCACAGATACGCAGTATTTT